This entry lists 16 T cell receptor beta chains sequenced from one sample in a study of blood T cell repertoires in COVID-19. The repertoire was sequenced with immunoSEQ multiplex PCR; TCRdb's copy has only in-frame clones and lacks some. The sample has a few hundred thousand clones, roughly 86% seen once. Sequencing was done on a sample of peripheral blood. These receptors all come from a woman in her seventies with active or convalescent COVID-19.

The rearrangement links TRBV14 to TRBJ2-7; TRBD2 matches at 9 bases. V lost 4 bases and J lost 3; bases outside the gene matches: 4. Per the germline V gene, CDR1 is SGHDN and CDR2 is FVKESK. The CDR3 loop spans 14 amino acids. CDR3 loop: CASSPKRGVYEQYF. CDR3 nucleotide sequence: TGTGCCAGCAGCCCCAAGCGGGGGGTCTACGAGCAGTACTTC.

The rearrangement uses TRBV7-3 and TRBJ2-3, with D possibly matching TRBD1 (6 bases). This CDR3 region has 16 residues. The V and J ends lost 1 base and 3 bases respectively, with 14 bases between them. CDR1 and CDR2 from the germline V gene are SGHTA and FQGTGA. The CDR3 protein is CASSLNAQGKTDTQYF. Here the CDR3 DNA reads TGTGCCAGCAGCTTAAACGCCCAGGGGAAGACAGATACGCAGTATTTT. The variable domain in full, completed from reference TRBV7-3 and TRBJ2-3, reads GAGVSQTPSNKVTEKGKYVELRCDPISGHTALYWYRQSLGQGPEFLIYFQGTGAADDSGLPNDRFFAVRPEGSVSTLKIQRTERGDSAVYLCASSLNAQGKTDTQYFGPGTRLTVL.

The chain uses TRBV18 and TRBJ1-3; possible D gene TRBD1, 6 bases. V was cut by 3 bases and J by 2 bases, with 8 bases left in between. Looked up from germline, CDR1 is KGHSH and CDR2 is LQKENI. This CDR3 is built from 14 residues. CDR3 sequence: CASSPQGTGNTIYF. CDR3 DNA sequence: TGTGCCAGCTCACCTCAGGGGACTGGAAACACCATATATTTT.

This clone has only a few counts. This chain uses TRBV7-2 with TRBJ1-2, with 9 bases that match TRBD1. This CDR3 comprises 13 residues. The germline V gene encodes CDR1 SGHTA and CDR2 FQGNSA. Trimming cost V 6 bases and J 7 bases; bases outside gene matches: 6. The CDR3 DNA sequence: TGTGCCAGCAGGCCCGGGACAGGGCTTGGCTACACCTTC. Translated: CASRPGTGLGYTF. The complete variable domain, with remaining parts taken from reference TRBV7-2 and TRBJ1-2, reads GAGVSQSPSNKVTEKGKDVELRCDPISGHTALYWYRQSLGQGLEFLIYFQGNSAPDKSGLPSDRFSAERTGGSVSTLTIQRTQQEDSAVYLCASRPGTGLGYTFGSGTRLTVV.

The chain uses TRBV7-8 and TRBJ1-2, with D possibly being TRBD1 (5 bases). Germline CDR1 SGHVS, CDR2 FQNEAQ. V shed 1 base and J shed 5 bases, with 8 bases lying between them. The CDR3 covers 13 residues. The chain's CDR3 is CASSLVQGYGYTF. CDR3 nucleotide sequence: TGTGCCAGCAGCTTAGTCCAGGGATATGGCTACACCTTC. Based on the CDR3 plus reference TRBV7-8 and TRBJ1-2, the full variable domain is GAGVSQSPRYKVAKRGQDVALRCDPISGHVSLFWYQQALGQGPEFLTYFQNEAQLDKSGLPSDRFFAERPEGSVSTLKIQRTQQEDSAVYLCASSLVQGYGYTFGSGTRLTVV.

The CDR3 reads CASSDWSAGGTDTQYF. CDR3 coding DNA: TGTGCCAGCAGTGACTGGTCCGCGGGGGGCACAGATACGCAGTATTTT. The chain employs TRBV25-1 and TRBJ2-3; 7 nucleotides match TRBD2. Germline lookup yields CDR1 MGHDK and CDR2 SYGVNS. The CDR3 covers 16 residues. Losses at the gene ends were 3 bases for V and 1 base for J; bases not matched to a gene: 7.

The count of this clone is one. Here the CDR3 reads CASSAHRGGQPQHF. CDR3 DNA sequence: TGTGCCAGCAGTGCCCACAGGGGCGGTCAGCCCCAGCATTTT. This chain links TRBV6-1 with TRBJ1-5, with TRBD1 matching 7 bases. Germline V CDR1 and CDR2: MNHNS, SASEGT. Trimming removed 4 bases from V and 6 bases from J; junction bases left unmatched: 6. The CDR3 runs 14 residues.

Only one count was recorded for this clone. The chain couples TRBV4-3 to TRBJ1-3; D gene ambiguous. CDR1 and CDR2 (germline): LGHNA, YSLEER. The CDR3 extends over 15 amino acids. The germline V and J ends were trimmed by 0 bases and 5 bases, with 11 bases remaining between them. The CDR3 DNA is TGCGCCAGCAGCCAAGATGTGGGAGCCCGAAACACCATATATTTT. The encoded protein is CASSQDVGARNTIYF.

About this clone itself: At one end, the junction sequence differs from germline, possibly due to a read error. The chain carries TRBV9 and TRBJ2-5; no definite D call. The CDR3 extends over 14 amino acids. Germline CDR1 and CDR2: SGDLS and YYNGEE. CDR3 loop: CASSGTTHQETQYF. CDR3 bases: TGTGCCAGCAGCGGTACTACCCACCAAGAAACCCAGTACTTC.

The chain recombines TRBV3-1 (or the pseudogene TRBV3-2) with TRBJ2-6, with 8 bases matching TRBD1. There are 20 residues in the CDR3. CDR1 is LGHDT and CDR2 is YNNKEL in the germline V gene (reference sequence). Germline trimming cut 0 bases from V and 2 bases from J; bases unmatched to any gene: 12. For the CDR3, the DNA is TGTGCCAGCAGCCAAGAGAGGAGAGACAGGGGCTATACTGGGGCCAACGTCCTGACTTTC. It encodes CASSQERRDRGYTGANVLTF.

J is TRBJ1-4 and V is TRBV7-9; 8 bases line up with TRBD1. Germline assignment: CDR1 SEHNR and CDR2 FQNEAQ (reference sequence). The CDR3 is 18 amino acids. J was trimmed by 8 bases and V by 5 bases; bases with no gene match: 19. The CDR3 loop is CASSPSVKYGQGEEKLFF. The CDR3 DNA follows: TGTGCCAGCAGCCCTTCGGTTAAATACGGACAGGGTGAAGAAAAACTGTTTTTT.

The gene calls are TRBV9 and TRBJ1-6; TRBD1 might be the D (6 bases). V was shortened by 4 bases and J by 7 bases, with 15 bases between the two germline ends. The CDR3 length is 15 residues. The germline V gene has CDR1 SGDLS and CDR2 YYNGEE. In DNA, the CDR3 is TGTGCCAGCAGCCTTGGGGACACCCTGAATTCACCCCTCCACTTT. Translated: CASSLGDTLNSPLHF. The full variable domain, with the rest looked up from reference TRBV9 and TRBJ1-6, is DSGVTQTPKHLITATGQRVTLRCSPRSGDLSVYWYQQSLDQGLQFLIQYYNGEERAKGNILERFSAQQFPDLHSELNLSSLELGDSALYFCASSLGDTLNSPLHFGNGTRLTVT.

CDR3 nucleotide sequence: TGTGCCAGCAGCCCCTCCGGGACAGAAAGCCAGCCCCAGCATTTT. Its translation is CASSPSGTESQPQHF. The V and J genes are TRBV3-1 (or the pseudogene TRBV3-2) and TRBJ1-5; 7 nucleotides match TRBD1. V lost 4 bases, J lost 7 bases, and 10 bases stayed unmatched. Germline lookup yields CDR1 LGHDT and CDR2 YNNKEL (reference sequence). The CDR3 is 15 residues long.

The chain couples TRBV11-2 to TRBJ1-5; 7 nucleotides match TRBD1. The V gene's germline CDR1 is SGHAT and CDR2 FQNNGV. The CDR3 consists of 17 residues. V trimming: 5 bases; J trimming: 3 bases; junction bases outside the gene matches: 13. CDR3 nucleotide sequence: TGTGCCAGCAGCCCCCGTACCACAGGGGTGACCAATCAGCCCCAGCATTTT. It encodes CASSPRTTGVTNQPQHF.

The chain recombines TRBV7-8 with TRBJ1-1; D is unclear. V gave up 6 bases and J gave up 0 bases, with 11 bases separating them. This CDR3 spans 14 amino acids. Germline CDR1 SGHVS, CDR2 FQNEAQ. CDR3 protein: CASSFDTMNTEAFF. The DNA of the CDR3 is TGTGCCAGCAGTTTCGACACCATGAACACTGAAGCTTTCTTT.

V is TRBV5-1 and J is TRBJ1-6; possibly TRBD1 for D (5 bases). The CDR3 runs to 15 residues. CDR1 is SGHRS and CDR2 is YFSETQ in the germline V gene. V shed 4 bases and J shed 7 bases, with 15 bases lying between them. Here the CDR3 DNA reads TGCGCCAGCAGCAGGTCGACAGACGCCAATTCACCCCTCCACTTT. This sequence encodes CASSRSTDANSPLHF.